This T cell receptor (beta chain) stems from a study of cytomegalovirus exposure and HLA in healthy donors. The CDR3 loop spans 19 amino acids. V trimming: 5 bases; J trimming: 0 bases; junction bases outside the gene matches: 15. Germline V gives CDR1 SEHNR, CDR2 FQNEAQ (reference sequence). Primers for the PCR totalled 60 Vbeta and 13 Jbeta. Produced via immunoSEQ multiplex PCR; TCRdb's table is partial and in-frame only. Of 200,000 to 250,000 clones in the sample, roughly 80% were seen once. This TCR was sampled from a man in his forties or fifties in good health and CMV-seronegative. This chain joins TRBV7-9 and TRBJ1-3; TRBD1 aligns across 8 bases. Material for sequencing was PBMCs. The CDR3 coding sequence is TGTGCCAGCAGCCCCCCCGTGCGGGACAGGCTTACCTCTGGAAACACCATATATTTT. It encodes CASSPPVRDRLTSGNTIYF.